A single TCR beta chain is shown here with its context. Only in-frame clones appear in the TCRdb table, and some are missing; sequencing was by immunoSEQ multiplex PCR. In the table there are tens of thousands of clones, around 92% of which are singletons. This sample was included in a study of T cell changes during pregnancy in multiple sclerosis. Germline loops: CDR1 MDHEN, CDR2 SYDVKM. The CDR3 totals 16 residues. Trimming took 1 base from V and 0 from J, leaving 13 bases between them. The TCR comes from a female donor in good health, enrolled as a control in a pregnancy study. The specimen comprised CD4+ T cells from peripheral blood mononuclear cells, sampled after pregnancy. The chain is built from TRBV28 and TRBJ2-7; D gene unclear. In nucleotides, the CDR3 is TGTGCCAGCAGTTTATCTCGGCGGATTAACTCCTACGAGCAGTACTTC. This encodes CASSLSRRINSYEQYF.